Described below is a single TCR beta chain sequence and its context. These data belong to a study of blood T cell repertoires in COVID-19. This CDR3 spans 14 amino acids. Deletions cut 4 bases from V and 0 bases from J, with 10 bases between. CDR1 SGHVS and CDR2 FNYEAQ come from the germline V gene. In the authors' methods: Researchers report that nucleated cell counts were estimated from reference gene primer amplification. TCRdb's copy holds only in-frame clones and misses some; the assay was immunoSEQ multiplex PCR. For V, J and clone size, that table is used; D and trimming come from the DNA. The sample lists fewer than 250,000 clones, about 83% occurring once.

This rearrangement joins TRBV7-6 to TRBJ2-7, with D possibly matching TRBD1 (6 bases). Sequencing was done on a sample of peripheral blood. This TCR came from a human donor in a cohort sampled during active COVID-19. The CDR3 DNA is TGTGCCAGCAGCTGGACGGACAGCTCCTACGAGCAGTACTTC. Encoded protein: CASSWTDSSYEQYF.